The 27 T cell receptor beta chains below all came from one sample that was sequenced in a study of blood T cells in healthy people across ages. A second PCR of about 7 to 11 cycles used a sample-barcoded 5' primer and a J-beta primer mix. TCRdb processed the 5' RACE reads anew with MiXCR; each CDR3 protein has one entry. The table shows about 580,000 distinct CDR3 sequences, with roughly 48% occurring only once. Sequencing was done on a sample of blood. These receptors were collected from a man aged 80 or over in good health.

The chain combines TRBV6-2 or TRBV6-3 with TRBJ1-1, with D uncertain. Germline CDR1 MNHEY, CDR2 SVGEGT. There are 15 residues in the CDR3. V shed 2 bases and J shed 6 bases, with 16 bases lying between them. CDR3 sequence (DNA): TGTGCCAGCAGTTACCGGCGGCAGGTCTCCTCTGAAGCTTTCTTT. Amino acid sequence: CASSYRRQVSSEAFF.

This clonotype was counted a few times. The rearrangement links TRBV30 to TRBJ2-3; possible D gene TRBD1, 6 bases. There are 16 residues in the CDR3. Per the germline V gene, CDR1 is GTSNPN and CDR2 is SVGIG (reference sequence). V lost 2 bases, J lost 0 bases, and 15 bases lay in between. The CDR3 sequence: CAWSTGQTTSTDTQYF. Written as DNA, the CDR3 is TGTGCCTGGAGTACCGGACAGACAACTAGCACAGATACGCAGTATTTT.

Note on this clonotype: A junction end diverges from the germline sequence, so it may reflect a read error. The V call is TRBV12-3 or TRBV12-4, the J call TRBJ1-5; no clear D gene. This CDR3 contains 12 residues. CDR3 residues: CANSLSNQPQHF. The CDR3 DNA reads TGTGCCAACAGTCTGAGCAATCAGCCCCAGCATTTT.

This chain connects TRBV2 to TRBJ1-5; no firm D call. V lost 3 bases and J 2 bases, leaving 8 bases between the germline ends. The CDR3 spans 14 residues. The germline V gene encodes CDR1 SNHLY and CDR2 FYNNEI. The CDR3 protein is CASSEANGNQPQHF. DNA for the CDR3: TGTGCCAGCAGTGAGGCGAACGGCAATCAGCCCCAGCATTTT.

J is TRBJ2-1 and V is TRBV6-1, with TRBD2 matching 8 bases. The CDR3 totals 18 residues. Trimming took 5 bases from V and 5 from J; bases not matched to a gene: 17. Germline V gene data show CDR1 as MNHNS and CDR2 as SASEGT. The CDR3 DNA reads as TGTGCCAGCAGTAGAGGCGGGGGGAGTGTAGGACGCAACAATGAGCAGTTCTTC. Protein product: CASSRGGGSVGRNNEQFF.

The chain employs TRBV20-1 and TRBJ1-2; D not resolved. CDR1 DFQATT and CDR2 SNEGSKA come from the germline V gene (reference sequence). This CDR3 comprises 12 residues. The V and J ends lost 5 bases and 7 bases respectively, with 14 bases between them. CDR3 bases: TGCAGTGCTGGCCCCAGGCTGCTTGGCTACACCTTC. Protein: CSAGPRLLGYTF.

As to this clonotype: Mismatch with germline at one junction end may stem from a read error. The chain employs TRBV9 and TRBJ2-5; D is uncertain. Germline V lookup: CDR1 SGDLS, CDR2 YYNGEE. This CDR3 is built from 13 residues. DNA of the CDR3: TGTGCCAGCAACAGAGCGAACCAAGAGACCCGGTACTTC. Residues: CASNRANQETRYF.

This clonotype was counted only a few times. The V and J genes are TRBV7-2 and TRBJ2-5; possibly TRBD1 or TRBD2 for D (5 bases each). V gave up 6 bases and J gave up 2 bases, with 13 bases separating them. Germline CDR1 SGHTA, CDR2 FQGNSA. There are 14 residues in the CDR3. The CDR3 coding sequence is TGTGCCAGCAGAAGGGACCGCCGGCAAGAGACCCAGTACTTC. Its translation: CASRRDRRQETQYF.

V is TRBV11-2 and J is TRBJ2-7; maybe TRBD2 (7 bases). Germline loops: CDR1 SGHAT, CDR2 FQNNGV. The length of the CDR3 is 16 residues. V dropped 1 base and J dropped 3 bases, with 16 bases sitting between them. CDR3 DNA: TGTGCCAGCAGCTTAGGTCTCGCAGGGGACTACTACGAGCAGTACTTC. Translating it yields CASSLGLAGDYYEQYF.

This chain uses TRBV7-9 with TRBJ2-2, with 8 bases aligning to TRBD2. Germline V gene data show CDR1 as SEHNR and CDR2 as FQNEAQ (reference sequence). V lost 6 bases, J lost 3 bases, and 3 bases stayed unmatched. The CDR3 is made up of 14 amino acids. The CDR3 DNA reads as TGTGCCAGCAGAACTAGCGGTCACACCGGGGAGCTGTTTTTT. Residues: CASRTSGHTGELFF.

This clonotype was seen a few times. The J gene is TRBJ1-1, the V gene TRBV29-1, with D uncertain. The V and J ends lost 4 bases and 0 bases respectively, with 6 bases between them. Germline assignment: CDR1 SQVTM and CDR2 ANQGSEA. There are 12 residues in the CDR3. The CDR3: CSVGRLNTEAFF. Written as DNA, the CDR3 is TGCAGCGTTGGGCGGTTGAACACTGAAGCTTTCTTT.

This clonotype was observed once. This chain connects TRBV28 to TRBJ2-7; D remains unclear. The DNA end lines up better with TRBJ2-4; the J call may be wrong. CDR3 length: 16 amino acids. CDR1 and CDR2 (germline): MDHEN, SYDVKM. CDR3 in amino acids: CASSFLFMEAKNIQYF. The CDR3 coding sequence is TGTGCCAGCAGTTTTCTTTTCATGGAGGCCAAAAACATTCAGTACTTC.

There are many counts of this clonotype. CDR3 DNA: TGTGCCAGCAGGGGGCCCGGGGACATTCAGTACTTC. Amino acids: CASRGPGDIQYF. The V and J genes are TRBV6-6 and TRBJ2-4, with D perhaps matching TRBD1 or TRBD2 (5 bases each). Trimming left V 6 bases short and J 8 bases short, with 11 bases between. The CDR3 loop spans 12 amino acids. Per the germline V gene, CDR1 is MNHNY and CDR2 is SVGAGI (reference sequence).

This chain uses TRBV4-2 with TRBJ2-1; the match to TRBD2 covers 9 bases. After removal of 0 bases from V and 0 bases from J, the junction contained 9 bases not matched to a gene. This CDR3 region has 19 residues. The germline CDR1 and CDR2 sequences are LGHNA and YNFKEQ. The CDR3 region is CASSQERAGGQPSYNEQFF. The DNA of the CDR3 is TGTGCCAGCAGCCAAGAACGAGCGGGAGGCCAGCCCTCCTACAATGAGCAGTTCTTC.

As for this clonotype: A read error may be the cause here, since a much bigger clone is one base away. This chain links TRBV6-5 with TRBJ2-1; D is perhaps TRBD1 (6 bases). CDR1 and CDR2 (germline): MNHEY, SVGAGI. V lost 7 bases to trimming and J lost 10 bases, with 20 bases between them. The CDR3 length is 14 residues. CDR3 nucleotides: TGTGCCAGCAACCCCGGGACACATGCCTACGAGCAGTTCTTC. Translated, it gives CASNPGTHAYEQFF.

The rearrangement joins TRBV5-1 to TRBJ1-5; 10 bases agree with TRBD1. Trimming cost V 4 bases and J 1 base; bases outside gene matches: 8. There are 17 residues in the CDR3. Germline V gene data show CDR1 as SGHRS and CDR2 as YFSETQ. The CDR3 DNA sequence: TGCGCCAGCAGCCCGGGACAGGGGACTGGGAGCAATCAGCCCCAGCATTTT. This codes for CASSPGQGTGSNQPQHF.

This clonotype was seen only a few times. The chain couples TRBV20-1 to TRBJ2-7, with D possibly matching TRBD1 (5 bases). This CDR3 comprises 14 residues. The V end lost 1 base, the J end lost 7 bases, and 17 bases lay between the germline ends. Germline V gene sequence: CDR1 DFQATT, CDR2 SNEGSKA (reference sequence). The DNA of the CDR3 is TGCAGTGCTAGAGGCTTAATAGGGGCAATGGAGCAGTACTTC. Amino acids: CSARGLIGAMEQYF.

The chain combines TRBV7-3 with TRBJ2-1, with 8 bases fitting TRBD2. The V gene's germline CDR1 is SGHTA and CDR2 FQGTGA. J lost 2 bases, V lost 1 base, and 4 bases had no gene match. The CDR3 loop spans 16 amino acids. CDR3 in DNA: TGTGCCAGCAGCTTAAGCCCGGGGGGGCCCTACAATGAGCAGTTCTTC. This translates into CASSLSPGGPYNEQFF.

The V call is TRBV7-8, the J call TRBJ2-1; tentative D call: TRBD2 (5 bases). This CDR3 has 14 residues. Germline CDR1 and CDR2: SGHVS and FQNEAQ. V gave up 4 bases and J gave up 2 bases, with 9 bases separating them. DNA of the CDR3: TGTGCCAGCAGCTCTAGCAGAGCCTACAATGAGCAGTTCTTC. This translates into CASSSSRAYNEQFF.

In this sample, this clonotype turned up many times. The chain combines TRBV6-6 with TRBJ2-4; D may be TRBD1 (5 bases). V lost 2 bases, J lost 9 bases, and 20 bases lay in between. The CDR3 contains 16 residues. The V gene's germline CDR1 is MNHNY and CDR2 SVGAGI (reference sequence). CDR3 DNA: TGTGCCAGCAGTTACCGAAGTCCAGGGCCCCCTGGCATTCAGTACTTC. It yields the protein CASSYRSPGPPGIQYF.

This clonotype was observed at least ten times. The V gene is TRBV7-9, the J gene TRBJ1-1; D may be TRBD1 (5 bases). In germline, CDR1 is SEHNR, CDR2 FQNEAQ (reference sequence). The CDR3 runs 13 residues. V was shortened by 2 bases and J by 3 bases, with 7 bases between the two germline ends. The CDR3 region has the DNA TGTGCCAGCAGCTTACGGGGGGACACTGAAGCTTTCTTT. This encodes CASSLRGDTEAFF.

As regards this clonotype: This may be a read error, as it is one base from a much larger clone. The rearrangement uses TRBV30 and TRBJ2-1; tentative D call: TRBD2 (5 bases). The V gene's germline CDR1 is GTSNPN and CDR2 SVGIG (reference sequence). The CDR3 runs 12 residues. The V gene lost 5 bases and the J gene lost 5 bases, with 10 bases spanning the gap. This CDR3 reads CAWGESDNEQFF. CDR3 nucleotide sequence: TGTGCCTGGGGGGAGTCCGACAATGAGCAGTTCTTC.

This clonotype has just a few counts. The rearrangement links TRBV28 to TRBJ2-1, with D unresolved. The ends were cut back, 5 bases at V and 7 bases at J, with 12 bases in the middle. In germline, CDR1 is MDHEN, CDR2 SYDVKM. CDR3 length: 13 residues. The CDR3 here is CASSITVWNEQFF. The CDR3 DNA sequence: TGTGCCAGCAGTATAACCGTCTGGAATGAGCAGTTCTTC. Drawing the rest from reference TRBV28 and TRBJ2-1, the complete variable domain is DVKVTQSSRYLVKRTGEKVFLECVQDMDHENMFWYRQDPGLGLRLIYFSYDVKMKEKGDIPEGYSVSREKKERFSLILESASTNQTSMYLCASSITVWNEQFFGPGTRLTVL.

This chain's CDR3 is CASSLGSRGQYGANVLTF. CDR3 nucleotides: TGTGCCAGCAGCTTAGGGTCCCGGGGCCAGTATGGGGCCAACGTCCTGACTTTC. The chain links TRBV7-9 to TRBJ2-6, with D perhaps given as TRBD1 or TRBD2 (5 bases each). The CDR3 extends over 18 amino acids. Germline V CDR1 and CDR2: SEHNR, FQNEAQ (reference sequence). V lost 1 base, J lost 3 bases, and 16 bases lay in between. Filled out from reference TRBV7-9 and TRBJ2-6, the complete variable domain reads DTGVSQNPRHKITKRGQNVTFRCDPISEHNRLYWYRQTLGQGPEFLTYFQNEAQLEKSRLLSDRFSAERPKGSFSTLEIQRTEQGDSAMYLCASSLGSRGQYGANVLTFGAGSRLTVL.

The chain links TRBV2 to TRBJ1-4; tentative D call: TRBD1 (6 bases). This CDR3 is 14 amino acids long. The V gene lost 0 bases and the J gene lost 8 bases, with 10 bases spanning the gap. Germline V CDR1 and CDR2: SNHLY, FYNNEI. CDR3 coding DNA: TGTGCCAGCAGTGAAGCGGGACAAGAGGAAAAACTGTTTTTT. Amino acids: CASSEAGQEEKLFF.

The chain joins TRBV20-1 to TRBJ2-3; 7 bases map to TRBD1. Per the germline V gene, CDR1 is DFQATT and CDR2 is SNEGSKA (reference sequence). J gave up 4 bases and V 5 bases, and 9 bases lay outside the gene matches. CDR3 length equals 14 residues. Here the CDR3 DNA reads TGCAGTGCTCCCGACAGGGTGAGGGCAGATACGCAGTATTTT. It codes for CSAPDRVRADTQYF.

The V call is TRBV6-2 or TRBV6-3, the J call TRBJ2-3; the D call may be TRBD1 or TRBD2 (6 bases each). The CDR3 has 16 amino acids. CDR1 and CDR2 (germline): MNHEY, SVGEGT. V dropped 2 bases and J dropped 7 bases, with 19 bases sitting between them. The DNA of the CDR3 is TGTGCCAGCAGTTACCCCAGGGGCAGCGGGCGATATACGCAGTATTTT. Amino acids: CASSYPRGSGRYTQYF.